Listed below are T cell receptor beta chains from one sample, sequenced in a study of cytomegalovirus exposure and HLA in healthy donors. The table came from immunoSEQ multiplex PCR; TCRdb's copy has only in-frame clones and leaves some out. The sample lists 200,000 or so clones; approximately 79% were seen once. The specimen sequenced was PBMCs. These receptors all come from a man aged 50-60 years in good health and CMV-seronegative. CDR3s leave out the opening cysteine and the closing phenylalanine or tryptophan.

J: TRBJ1-2
V: TRBV28
CDR3: ASSSGQGGGYT

J: TRBJ1-1
V: TRBV6-1
CDR3: ASSDRPNTEAF

J: TRBJ2-3
V: TRBV9
CDR3: ASSLGLAGGSTDTQY

J: TRBJ2-5
V: TRBV7-6
CDR3: ASSLVSETQY

J: TRBJ1-2
V: TRBV28
CDR3: ASSLWHAGQGYGYT

J: TRBJ2-2
V: TRBV6-1
CDR3: ASSERSTITGELF

J: TRBJ2-7
V: TRBV6-5
CDR3: ASSREGTASYEQY

J: TRBJ2-1
V: TRBV27
CDR3: ASSLFGGKGLVSYNEQF

J: TRBJ2-7
V: TRBV28
CDR3: ASTPRSGKSYEQY

J: TRBJ2-7
V: TRBV2
CDR3: ASARASEAPYEQY

J: TRBJ2-5
V: TRBV6-5
CDR3: ASSPFAGLDETQY

J: TRBJ2-7
V: TRBV27
CDR3: ASSLSGSSYEQY

J: TRBJ1-1
V: TRBV7-9
CDR3: ASSLDPGDTEAF

J: TRBJ2-3
V: TRBV7-9
CDR3: ASSRVNTGDMQY

J: TRBJ1-4
V: TRBV28
CDR3: ASNPGQVLGKLF

J: TRBJ2-7
V: TRBV18
CDR3: ASRTEAREQY

J: TRBJ1-5
V: TRBV4-1
CDR3: ASSQATGTSSH

J: TRBJ2-3
V: TRBV30
CDR3: AWSREISGRDTQY

J: TRBJ2-4
V: TRBV30
CDR3: AWSASNIQY

J: TRBJ2-1
V: TRBV28
CDR3: ASSLSQRGSRGDYNEQF

J: TRBJ2-5
V: TRBV4-2
CDR3: ASSQDIGSGQETQY

J: TRBJ2-5
V: TRBV7-9
CDR3: ASSWRQQETQY

J: TRBJ2-1
V: TRBV28
CDR3: ASSLRDTEYNEQF

J: TRBJ1-1
V: TRBV5-1
CDR3: ASSFGGTNTEAF

J: TRBJ1-5
V: TRBV19
CDR3: ASSRGQGPNNQPQH

J: TRBJ1-5
V: TRBV27
CDR3: ASSPGTGGDFSDQPQH

J: TRBJ2-7
V: TRBV7-2
CDR3: ASSLTGSPGNEQY

J: TRBJ1-2
V: TRBV27
CDR3: ASSSVGRASYGYT

J: TRBJ1-6
V: TRBV6-1
CDR3: ASRGQDNSPLH

J: TRBJ1-2
V: TRBV7-9
CDR3: ASSLVSGTYTYGYT

J: TRBJ2-7
V: TRBV5-1
CDR3: ASSLAQGTYEQY

J: TRBJ1-5
V: TRBV6-6
CDR3: ASSLDRNQPQH

J: TRBJ2-1
V: TRBV14
CDR3: ASSQNGAGGTEQF

J: TRBJ2-3
V: TRBV18
CDR3: ASSPYRGAYTDTQY

J: TRBJ1-1
V: TRBV6-1
CDR3: ASPSNTEAF

J: TRBJ2-2
V: TRBV28
CDR3: ASLQGDRETGELF

J: TRBJ1-5
V: TRBV30
CDR3: AWSDGSQPNQPQH

J: TRBJ2-6
V: TRBV28
CDR3: ASSPHWTGSSGANVLT

J: TRBJ2-4
V: TRBV28
CDR3: ASSSAGTKNIQY

J: TRBJ2-7
V: TRBV27
CDR3: ASSLNPRAHEQY

J: TRBJ2-6
V: TRBV11-2
CDR3: ASTLSGANVLT

J: TRBJ1-1
V: TRBV27
CDR3: ATREGREGRRNTEAF

J: TRBJ1-5
V: TRBV11-2
CDR3: ASSLDQGQPQH

J: TRBJ2-3
V: TRBV7-8
CDR3: ASSPREEGDTQY

J: TRBJ2-1
V: TRBV2
CDR3: AISRLADNEQF

J: TRBJ2-5
V: TRBV10-3
CDR3: AIRGEGTGGRQTQY

J: TRBJ2-1
V: TRBV2
CDR3: ASGKDPGLAVNEQF

J: TRBJ2-1
V: TRBV29-1
CDR3: SAYRPGGNNEQF